This T cell receptor (beta chain) was captured by sequencing in a study of CD8+CD57+ T cells in acquired aplastic anemia. About the study: DNA per sorted CD4+ or CD8+ sample ranged roughly 0.18 to 30 ug, averaging about 2.9 ug.

Sequenced patients had shown CD8+CD57+ cell expansion by flow cytometry. Each of the patients presented with severe acquired aplastic anemia. The CDR3 spans 14 residues. Looked up from germline, CDR1 is SEHNR and CDR2 is FQNEAQ (reference sequence). CDR3 and TCR beta VDJ profiling relied on genomic DNA as the template. TCRdb called the reads again in MiXCR, with one record for every CDR3 protein. The repertoire holds 270,000 or so distinct CDR3 sequences, with approximately 82% as singletons. About this clonotype: Sequence at one end of the junction differs from germline and may be a read error.

This TCR came from a human donor with aplastic anemia. This chain links TRBV7-9 with TRBJ2-5, with a weak D call TRBD2 (6 bases). The sample taken for sequencing was sorted CD4+, CD8+, or CD8+CD57+ T cells (not recorded which) from PBMCs. This CDR3 reads CATSIGSKEGTEYF. The CDR3 DNA follows: TGTGCCACCAGCATTGGCAGCAAGGAGGGGACCGAGTACTTC. The full variable domain, in which reference TRBV7-9 and TRBJ2-5 provide the parts outside the CDR3, is DTGVSQNPRHKITKRGQNVTFRCDPISEHNRLYWYRQTLGQGPEFLTYFQNEAQLEKSRLLSDRFSAERPKGSFSTLEIQRTEQGDSAMYLCATSIGSKEGTEYFGPGTRLLVL.